This T cell receptor (beta chain) was profiled in a study of shared clonotypes between healthy human individuals. Study results and limitations: The sharing of 5% to 6.5% of naive CD4 clonotypes was seen across several donors. Naive subsets tended to show greater estimated richness than memory subsets.

Method: immunoSEQ multiplex PCR; TCRdb's copy keeps in-frame clones and lacks some. The table includes 2 million to 2.5 million clones, 92% detected once. Investigators divided CD4+ cells into CD45RA+ naive and CD45RA-negative memory subsets. CDR3 length equals 15 residues. Per germline, CDR1 MNHNS and CDR2 SASEGT. V was clipped by 4 bases and J by 7 bases; unmatched bases: 10. Notes on this clone: What it recognizes is unknown.

Input material: naive CD4+ T cells from PBMCs. Subset described: CD45RA+ positively selected. The chain has TRBV6-1 and TRBJ2-1, with TRBD2 matching 7 bases. The clonotype originates from a man younger than 35 in good health. Some clones in this sample may be carry-over from other donors' samples. The DNA of the CDR3 is TGTGCCAGCAGTGTAGGGTTAGCGGGCTTGAATGAGCAGTTCTTC. As protein: CASSVGLAGLNEQFF.